This is a list of T cell receptor beta chains from one sample in a study of Ad26.COV2.S vaccination and SARS-CoV-2 variants. TCRdb's copy holds only in-frame clones and misses some; the assay was immunoSEQ multiplex PCR. The profile shows a few hundred thousand clones, around 89% of them singletons. This specimen was peripheral blood, taken in a trial of Ad26.COV2.S vaccine versus placebo. These TCRs come from a person aged 18 to 65 who received the Ad26.COV2.S COVID-19 vaccine or a placebo. The CDR3 runs from the conserved cysteine through the conserved F or W. The D gene is left open where the match is weak. Clone size appears in some rows only: once, few, many, or a class for an expanded clone.

TRBV5-4	TRBJ2-5	-	-	CASSQAPTFGAGAEETQYF	TGTGCCAGCAGCCAAGCACCCACCTTCGGAGCAGGGGCGGAAGAGACCCAGTACTTC
TRBV4-3	TRBJ1-6	-	-	CASSQREGVSPLHF	TGCGCCAGCAGCCAAAGGGAGGGGGTTTCACCCCTCCACTTT
TRBV4-2	TRBJ2-1	-	TRBD2	CASSQDGIAGSDEQFF	TGTGCCAGCAGCCAAGACGGGATAGCGGGGAGTGATGAGCAGTTCTTC
TRBV28	TRBJ1-5	-	-	CASRRTPRNQPQHF	TGTGCCAGCAGACGTACACCCCGAAATCAGCCCCAGCATTTT
TRBV7-9	TRBJ2-6	-	TRBD1	CASSTGTGESGANVLTF	TGTGCCAGCAGCACCGGGACAGGGGAGTCTGGGGCCAACGTCCTGACTTTC
TRBV5-8	TRBJ1-6	-	-	CASNLLRGRSPLHF	TGTGCCAGCAACCTGCTCAGGGGACGTTCACCCCTCCACTTT
TRBV9	TRBJ2-2	few	TRBD2	CASSVARGGSRGTGELFF	TGTGCCAGCAGCGTAGCAAGAGGCGGGAGTCGGGGCACCGGGGAGCTGTTTTTT
TRBV19	TRBJ1-1	-	-	CASSMGGGVEAFF	TGTGCCAGTAGTATGGGGGGAGGAGTTGAAGCTTTCTTT
TRBV4-1	TRBJ2-1	once	TRBD2	CASSQVGLAGPEGQFF	TGCGCCAGCAGCCAAGTCGGGCTAGCGGGTCCCGAGGGGCAGTTCTTC
TRBV4-1	TRBJ2-5	-	-	CASSQRPGAVETQYF	TGCGCCAGCAGCCAACGCCCAGGGGCTGTCGAGACCCAGTACTTC
TRBV7-2	TRBJ2-6	-	TRBD1	CASSPGTGGAGANVLTF	TGTGCCAGCAGTCCCGGGACAGGGGGCGCTGGGGCCAACGTCCTGACTTTC
TRBV28	TRBJ2-1	-	TRBD1	CASSPGQGAGGVQFF	TGTGCCAGCAGTCCGGGACAGGGGGCGGGAGGAGTCCAGTTCTTC
TRBV11-3	TRBJ2-4	-	-	CASSSTPLAKNIQYF	TGTGCCAGCAGCTCGACACCGCTAGCCAAAAACATTCAGTACTTC
TRBV6-5	TRBJ2-7	-	-	CASSYHKTYEQYF	TGTGCCAGCAGTTACCACAAGACCTACGAGCAGTACTTC
TRBV25-1	TRBJ2-7	once	-	CASSGPPRYEQYF	TGTGCCAGCAGTGGGCCTCCCCGTTACGAGCAGTACTTC
TRBV4-1	TRBJ2-2	-	TRBD2	CASSPRTSGVTGELFF	TGCGCCAGCAGCCCGAGGACTAGCGGGGTCACCGGGGAGCTGTTTTTT
TRBV5-4	TRBJ2-5	once	-	CASSSVMTKGSETQYF	TGTGCCAGCAGCTCCGTCATGACGAAAGGATCAGAGACCCAGTACTTC
TRBV7-9	TRBJ2-6	-	-	CASSLGGYSGANVLTF	TGTGCCAGCAGCTTAGGTGGCTACTCTGGGGCCAACGTCCTGACTTTC
TRBV2	TRBJ1-6	few	-	CASSYRVGSPLHF	TGTGCCAGCAGTTACAGGGTAGGCTCACCCCTCCACTTT
TRBV5-1	TRBJ1-2	-	TRBD1	CASSLRAGTGAGGGYTF	TGCGCCAGCAGCTTGCGGGCCGGGACAGGGGCTGGAGGGGGCTACACCTTC
TRBV28	TRBJ1-2	-	TRBD1	CASSGGTGRSYGYTF	TGTGCCAGCAGTGGGGGGACAGGGAGGTCCTATGGCTACACCTTC
TRBV11-1	TRBJ2-5	-	-	CASSLALWETQYF	TGTGCCAGCAGCTTAGCGCTCTGGGAGACCCAGTACTTC
TRBV5-1	TRBJ2-5	-	-	CASSSGTAQETQYF	TGCGCCAGCAGCTCTGGGACTGCACAAGAGACCCAGTACTTC
TRBV4-1	TRBJ2-2	once	-	CASSQVTASANTGELFF	TGCGCCAGCAGCCAAGTGACGGCTAGCGCGAACACCGGGGAGCTGTTTTTT
TRBV5-6	TRBJ1-1	-	-	CASSPGGRAEAFF	TGTGCCAGCAGCCCCGGGGGGAGGGCTGAAGCTTTCTTT
TRBV7-2	TRBJ2-2	-	TRBD2	CASSLSGGVPGELFF	TGTGCCAGCAGCTTGAGCGGGGGGGTTCCCGGGGAGCTGTTTTTT
TRBV19	TRBJ1-1	-	-	CASSIRRNTEAFF	TGTGCCAGTAGTATTAGGCGGAACACTGAAGCTTTCTTT
TRBV10-1	TRBJ2-7	-	-	CASSESRGNYEQYF	TGCGCCAGCAGTGAGTCGAGGGGGAACTACGAGCAGTACTTC
TRBV4-2	TRBJ2-5	once	TRBD2	CASSLRTSSPTETQYF	TGTGCCAGCAGCCTAAGGACTAGCAGCCCTACGGAGACCCAGTACTTC
TRBV2	TRBJ2-7	-	-	CASSGSGYGPYEQYF	TGTGCCAGCAGTGGCAGTGGATACGGTCCCTACGAGCAGTACTTC
TRBV28	TRBJ2-1	-	TRBD2	CASSQTGTRAYNEQFF	TGTGCCAGCAGTCAAACCGGGACTAGGGCCTACAATGAGCAGTTCTTC
TRBV4-1	TRBJ1-5	few	-	CASSQEERSQPQHF	TGCGCCAGCAGCCAAGAAGAGCGGAGCCAGCCCCAGCATTTT
TRBV27	TRBJ2-7	-	-	CASSLASTRVEQYF	TGTGCCAGCAGTTTAGCGAGTACTCGGGTCGAGCAGTACTTC
TRBV4-1	TRBJ1-6	-	-	CASSHGVKRDSPLHF	TGCGCCAGCAGCCATGGGGTAAAGAGGGATTCACCCCTCCACTTT
TRBV28	TRBJ2-1	few	TRBD2	CASRTSGGRREQFF	TGTGCCAGCAGAACTAGCGGGGGCAGGCGTGAGCAGTTCTTC
TRBV28	TRBJ2-1	-	-	CASSFPFGGNYNEQFF	TGTGCCAGCAGTTTCCCATTTGGCGGAAACTACAATGAGCAGTTCTTC
TRBV15	TRBJ2-7	-	-	CATSRERNRQYF	TGTGCCACCAGCAGGGAACGGAATAGGCAGTACTTC
TRBV11-2	TRBJ1-1	-	TRBD1	CASSLDWTGGLAFF	TGTGCCAGCAGCTTAGATTGGACAGGGGGCTTAGCTTTCTTT
TRBV4-1	TRBJ1-2	-	-	CASSSRTYTLIDGYTF	TGCGCCAGCAGCTCACGGACTTACACTTTGATCGATGGCTACACCTTC
TRBV5-1	TRBJ2-7	once	-	CASSNPGLSSYEQYF	TGCGCCAGCAGCAACCCGGGACTCAGCTCCTACGAGCAGTACTTC
TRBV6-2/TRBV6-3	TRBJ1-1	-	-	CASSLRRGPGVTEAFF	TGTGCCAGCAGCCTTCGACGGGGGCCAGGAGTCACTGAAGCTTTCTTT
TRBV27	TRBJ2-4	-	-	CASTENPPVEVKNIQYF	TGTGCCAGCACCGAAAACCCCCCGGTTGAGGTCAAAAACATTCAGTACTTC
TRBV6-1	TRBJ2-2	-	-	CASSEDSTGELFF	TGTGCCAGCAGTGAAGACTCCACCGGGGAGCTGTTTTTT
TRBV11-3	TRBJ1-1	-	-	CASSLAGFGTEAFF	TGTGCCAGCAGCTTAGCGGGATTTGGCACTGAAGCTTTCTTT
TRBV5-1	TRBJ1-4	-	TRBD1	CASSTDHRTGAHEKLFF	TGCGCCAGCAGCACGGACCATCGGACAGGGGCACATGAAAAACTGTTTTTT
TRBV11-3	TRBJ2-7	-	TRBD2	CASSLDTSGKIYEQYF	TGTGCCAGCAGCTTAGATACTAGCGGGAAGATCTACGAGCAGTACTTC
TRBV4-2	TRBJ2-1	-	-	CASSQDPGGRSEQFF	TGTGCCAGCAGCCAAGATCCCGGGGGTAGGAGTGAGCAGTTCTTC
TRBV5-4	TRBJ1-2	-	-	CASSLQGRGGYTF	TGTGCCAGCAGCTTGCAGGGGAGAGGTGGCTACACCTTC
TRBV29-1	TRBJ2-3	-	-	CSVEVDRREDTDTQYF	TGCAGCGTTGAGGTCGACAGGCGCGAAGACACAGATACGCAGTATTTT
TRBV2	TRBJ2-1	-	-	CASSRLGQSSYNEQFF	TGTGCCAGCAGTCGACTAGGGCAAAGCTCCTACAATGAGCAGTTCTTC
TRBV11-2	TRBJ2-7	-	TRBD1	CASSRGQGPREQYF	TGTGCCAGCAGCCGTGGACAGGGACCGCGCGAGCAGTACTTC
TRBV7-8	TRBJ2-7	-	TRBD1	CASSLGGQGNEQYF	TGTGCCAGCAGCTTAGGTGGACAGGGAAACGAGCAGTACTTC
TRBV25-1	TRBJ2-1	-	-	CASRNLSGSYNEQFF	TGTGCCAGCAGGAACCTTAGCGGCTCCTACAATGAGCAGTTCTTC
TRBV27	TRBJ2-1	-	-	CASSFRQSAKEQFF	TGTGCCAGCAGTTTCCGACAGTCGGCCAAAGAGCAGTTCTTC
TRBV13	TRBJ1-1	once	-	CASSLLNTEAFF	TGTGCCAGCAGCTTATTGAACACTGAAGCTTTCTTT
TRBV5-1	TRBJ1-1	once	TRBD1	CASSPRTGPTRSTEAFF	TGCGCCAGCAGCCCTCGGACAGGGCCCACGCGGTCCACTGAAGCTTTCTTT
TRBV3-1/TRBV3-2	TRBJ2-1	-	-	CASSQERAPYNEQFF	TGTGCCAGCAGCCAAGAGCGGGCTCCCTACAATGAGCAGTTCTTC